This is a list of T cell receptor beta chains from one sample in a study of shared clonotypes between healthy human individuals. Sequencing used immunoSEQ multiplex PCR; TCRdb keeps in-frame clones, though not all of them. The sample consists of a few million clones, approximately 90% of them appearing once. Sequencing was done on a sample of naive CD4+ T cells from PBMCs. The receptors were sampled from a man younger than 30 in good health. Some clones in this sample may be carry-over from other donors' samples. The CDR3 runs from the conserved cysteine through the conserved F or W. The D gene is left open where the match is weak. Clone sizes are given selectively: once, few, many, or a class where the clone is expanded.

V gene: TRBV6-5
J gene: TRBJ1-3
clone size: -
D gene: -
CDR3 protein: CASSSLGGGLGNTIYF
CDR3 DNA: TGTGCCAGCAGTTCACTGGGAGGCGGTCTCGGAAACACCATATATTTT

V gene: TRBV29-1
J gene: TRBJ2-7
clone size: -
D gene: -
CDR3 protein: CSVTRNSAPEQYF
CDR3 DNA: TGCAGCGTCACCCGTAATAGCGCTCCCGAGCAGTACTTC

V gene: TRBV5-6
J gene: TRBJ2-5
clone size: -
D gene: -
CDR3 protein: CASSLSGVGETQYF
CDR3 DNA: TGTGCCAGCAGCTTGTCCGGGGTAGGAGAGACCCAGTACTTC

V gene: TRBV7-2
J gene: TRBJ2-5
clone size: -
D gene: -
CDR3 protein: CASSLEMGYQETQYF
CDR3 DNA: TGTGCCAGCAGCTTAGAGATGGGGTACCAAGAGACCCAGTACTTC

V gene: TRBV19
J gene: TRBJ1-2
clone size: -
D gene: -
CDR3 protein: CASSIGGNYGYTF
CDR3 DNA: TGTGCCAGTAGTATCGGGGGGAACTATGGCTACACCTTC

V gene: TRBV7-9
J gene: TRBJ1-2
clone size: -
D gene: -
CDR3 protein: CASSSFHGYTF
CDR3 DNA: TGTGCCAGCAGCTCCTTCCATGGCTACACCTTC

V gene: TRBV18
J gene: TRBJ2-3
clone size: -
D gene: TRBD2
CDR3 protein: CASSWGLAGVTDTQYF
CDR3 DNA: TGTGCCAGCTCGTGGGGACTAGCGGGAGTCACAGATACGCAGTATTTT

V gene: TRBV5-1
J gene: TRBJ2-1
clone size: -
D gene: TRBD2
CDR3 protein: CASSSKPSGRNNEQFF
CDR3 DNA: TGCGCCAGCAGCTCCAAACCTAGCGGGAGGAACAATGAGCAGTTCTTC

V gene: TRBV28
J gene: TRBJ2-2
clone size: -
D gene: -
CDR3 protein: CASSLTPSNTGELFF
CDR3 DNA: TGTGCCAGCAGTTTAACCCCTTCGAACACCGGGGAGCTGTTTTTT

V gene: TRBV5-8
J gene: TRBJ1-2
clone size: -
D gene: -
CDR3 protein: CASSFSLGRGHYGYTF
CDR3 DNA: TGTGCCAGCAGCTTCAGCCTAGGCCGCGGACACTATGGCTACACCTTC

V gene: TRBV6-1
J gene: TRBJ2-7
clone size: -
D gene: -
CDR3 protein: CASSEGRTPRHEQYF
CDR3 DNA: TGTGCCAGCAGTGAAGGCCGGACGCCGAGGCACGAGCAGTACTTC

V gene: TRBV15
J gene: TRBJ2-7
clone size: once
D gene: TRBD2
CDR3 protein: CATRKGTSGYLDHEQYF
CDR3 DNA: TGTGCCACCAGAAAAGGGACTAGCGGGTACCTCGACCACGAGCAGTACTTC

V gene: TRBV10-3
J gene: TRBJ2-6
clone size: -
D gene: TRBD1
CDR3 protein: CATGQGGSGANVLTF
CDR3 DNA: TGTGCCACGGGACAGGGGGGCTCTGGGGCCAACGTCCTGACTTTC

V gene: TRBV2
J gene: TRBJ1-5
clone size: once
D gene: -
CDR3 protein: CASSEARGAQHF
CDR3 DNA: TGTGCCAGCAGTGAAGCCCGAGGGGCCCAGCATTTT

V gene: TRBV28
J gene: TRBJ2-5
clone size: -
D gene: -
CDR3 protein: CASSPLLGQSLQETQYF
CDR3 DNA: TGTGCCAGCAGTCCCCTCCTTGGACAGTCCCTGCAAGAGACCCAGTACTTC

V gene: TRBV6-6
J gene: TRBJ1-4
clone size: -
D gene: -
CDR3 protein: CASSYPEGPTNEKLFF
CDR3 DNA: TGTGCCAGCAGTTATCCGGAGGGCCCAACTAATGAAAAACTGTTTTTT

V gene: TRBV7-9
J gene: TRBJ2-1
clone size: -
D gene: TRBD2
CDR3 protein: CASTEAGHRLFF
CDR3 DNA: TGTGCCAGCACCGAAGCGGGGCACCGCCTGTTCTTC

V gene: TRBV5-1
J gene: TRBJ1-5
clone size: -
D gene: -
CDR3 protein: CASSLARDQPQHF
CDR3 DNA: TGCGCCAGCAGCTTGGCGAGGGATCAGCCCCAGCATTTT

V gene: TRBV11-3
J gene: TRBJ2-3
clone size: -
D gene: TRBD2
CDR3 protein: CASSFGLAGGDTQYF
CDR3 DNA: TGTGCCAGCAGCTTCGGACTAGCGGGAGGGGATACGCAGTATTTT

V gene: TRBV5-4
J gene: TRBJ2-5
clone size: -
D gene: -
CDR3 protein: CASKPSPIKETQYF
CDR3 DNA: TGTGCCAGTAAGCCCTCGCCGATCAAAGAGACCCAGTACTTC

V gene: TRBV28
J gene: TRBJ2-5
clone size: few
D gene: -
CDR3 protein: CASSFGETQYF
CDR3 DNA: TGTGCCAGCAGTTTTGGGGAGACCCAGTACTTC

V gene: TRBV6-5
J gene: TRBJ2-7
clone size: -
D gene: -
CDR3 protein: CASSYSYRPHYEQYF
CDR3 DNA: TGTGCCAGCAGTTACTCTTATCGACCCCACTACGAGCAGTACTTC

V gene: TRBV11-2
J gene: TRBJ2-3
clone size: -
D gene: -
CDR3 protein: CASSSPGTDTQYF
CDR3 DNA: TGTGCCAGCAGCTCCCCCGGCACAGATACGCAGTATTTT

V gene: TRBV7-2
J gene: TRBJ2-7
clone size: -
D gene: -
CDR3 protein: CASSLEGPGGQYF
CDR3 DNA: TGTGCCAGCAGCTTAGAAGGTCCCGGCGGGCAGTACTTC

V gene: TRBV4-1
J gene: TRBJ2-3
clone size: -
D gene: -
CDR3 protein: CASSQDFRGNTDTQYF
CDR3 DNA: TGCGCCAGCAGCCAAGACTTTAGGGGGAATACAGATACGCAGTATTTT

V gene: TRBV15
J gene: TRBJ2-7
clone size: -
D gene: -
CDR3 protein: CATSGGLSGTVGTYEQYF
CDR3 DNA: TGTGCCACCAGCGGGGGACTTTCCGGGACAGTCGGCACCTACGAGCAGTACTTC

V gene: TRBV11-2
J gene: TRBJ2-7
clone size: -
D gene: TRBD2
CDR3 protein: CASSLGLAGVIEQYF
CDR3 DNA: TGTGCCAGCAGCTTAGGGCTAGCGGGAGTCATAGAGCAGTACTTC

V gene: TRBV30
J gene: TRBJ2-3
clone size: once
D gene: TRBD2
CDR3 protein: CAWRLAGGTDTQYF
CDR3 DNA: TGTGCCTGGAGGTTAGCGGGGGGGACAGATACGCAGTATTTT

V gene: TRBV21-1
J gene: TRBJ1-2
clone size: -
D gene: -
CDR3 protein: CASSKAETGDAGYTF
CDR3 DNA: TGTGCCAGCAGCAAAGCCGAGACAGGGGATGCTGGCTACACCTTC

V gene: TRBV9
J gene: TRBJ2-1
clone size: -
D gene: TRBD2
CDR3 protein: CASSVEGGLAGTLRSNEQFF
CDR3 DNA: TGTGCCAGCAGCGTAGAGGGCGGACTAGCGGGAACGCTTCGTAGCAATGAGCAGTTCTTC

V gene: TRBV18
J gene: TRBJ2-1
clone size: -
D gene: TRBD2
CDR3 protein: CASSLQAAGGRDEQFF
CDR3 DNA: TGTGCCAGCTCACTCCAGGCGGCGGGAGGACGAGATGAGCAGTTCTTC

V gene: TRBV15
J gene: TRBJ2-1
clone size: -
D gene: TRBD2
CDR3 protein: CATSRLAGGPYNEQFF
CDR3 DNA: TGTGCCACCAGCAGATTGGCGGGAGGGCCCTACAATGAGCAGTTCTTC

V gene: TRBV5-1
J gene: TRBJ1-1
clone size: -
D gene: TRBD1
CDR3 protein: CASSRGQGAFYEAFF
CDR3 DNA: TGCGCCAGCAGCAGGGGACAGGGGGCGTTTTATGAAGCTTTCTTT

V gene: TRBV5-1
J gene: TRBJ1-1
clone size: few
D gene: -
CDR3 protein: CASSLGTSAEAFF
CDR3 DNA: TGCGCCAGCAGCTTGGGGACATCGGCTGAAGCTTTCTTT

V gene: TRBV27
J gene: TRBJ1-4
clone size: -
D gene: TRBD1
CDR3 protein: CASSQQPGQVNEKLFF
CDR3 DNA: TGTGCCAGCAGTCAACAGCCGGGACAGGTGAATGAAAAACTGTTTTTT

V gene: TRBV10-3
J gene: TRBJ2-1
clone size: -
D gene: TRBD2
CDR3 protein: CAISEEGTSGSGNEQFF
CDR3 DNA: TGTGCCATCAGTGAGGAGGGGACTAGCGGGAGCGGAAATGAGCAGTTCTTC

V gene: TRBV2
J gene: TRBJ2-7
clone size: -
D gene: -
CDR3 protein: CASSGVNTGLPGYEQYF
CDR3 DNA: TGTGCCAGCAGTGGAGTAAATACGGGACTCCCAGGCTACGAGCAGTACTTC

V gene: TRBV19
J gene: TRBJ1-1
clone size: -
D gene: -
CDR3 protein: CASSVTLLNTEAFF
CDR3 DNA: TGTGCCAGTAGTGTTACACTCCTGAACACTGAAGCTTTCTTT

V gene: TRBV10-3
J gene: TRBJ2-3
clone size: -
D gene: -
CDR3 protein: CAISGGQRNVDTQYF
CDR3 DNA: TGTGCCATCAGTGGGGGGCAGAGAAACGTAGATACGCAGTATTTT

V gene: TRBV18
J gene: TRBJ1-5
clone size: -
D gene: -
CDR3 protein: CASSTDRNQPQHF
CDR3 DNA: TGTGCCAGCTCAACCGATCGCAATCAGCCCCAGCATTTT

V gene: TRBV6-1
J gene: TRBJ1-2
clone size: once
D gene: -
CDR3 protein: CASIGAYYGYTF
CDR3 DNA: TGTGCCAGCATAGGTGCCTACTATGGCTACACCTTC

V gene: TRBV7-9
J gene: TRBJ1-4
clone size: once
D gene: -
CDR3 protein: CASSSSGYNEKLFF
CDR3 DNA: TGTGCCAGCAGCTCGTCGGGGTATAATGAAAAACTGTTTTTT

V gene: TRBV20-1
J gene: TRBJ2-7
clone size: -
D gene: -
CDR3 protein: CSALARGEQYF
CDR3 DNA: TGCAGTGCTCTAGCGCGGGGCGAGCAGTACTTC

V gene: TRBV2
J gene: TRBJ1-4
clone size: -
D gene: TRBD1
CDR3 protein: CASRDRDRGLSNEKLFF
CDR3 DNA: TGTGCCAGCAGGGACCGGGACAGGGGGCTGTCTAATGAAAAACTGTTTTTT

V gene: TRBV28
J gene: TRBJ2-7
clone size: -
D gene: -
CDR3 protein: CASRGRRDRNPYEQYF
CDR3 DNA: TGTGCCAGCAGGGGGAGGCGGGACAGAAATCCCTACGAGCAGTACTTC

V gene: TRBV5-1
J gene: TRBJ2-6
clone size: -
D gene: -
CDR3 protein: CASSPRPSGANVLTF
CDR3 DNA: TGCGCCAGCAGCCCTCGCCCCTCTGGGGCCAACGTCCTGACTTTC

V gene: TRBV5-1
J gene: TRBJ2-4
clone size: -
D gene: -
CDR3 protein: CASSLEWREIKNIQYF
CDR3 DNA: TGCGCCAGCAGCCTGGAGTGGCGCGAGATAAAAAACATTCAGTACTTC

V gene: TRBV4-1
J gene: TRBJ1-6
clone size: -
D gene: -
CDR3 protein: CASSQDQVTTWPLHF
CDR3 DNA: TGCGCCAGCAGCCAAGATCAGGTTACCACTTGGCCCCTCCACTTT

V gene: TRBV2
J gene: TRBJ1-2
clone size: -
D gene: -
CDR3 protein: CASSLTWGYTF
CDR3 DNA: TGTGCCAGCAGTCTGACATGGGGCTACACCTTC

V gene: TRBV6-5
J gene: TRBJ2-3
clone size: -
D gene: -
CDR3 protein: CASQRGARDTQYF
CDR3 DNA: TGTGCCAGCCAAAGAGGGGCTAGGGATACGCAGTATTTT

V gene: TRBV30
J gene: TRBJ2-7
clone size: -
D gene: TRBD2
CDR3 protein: CAWVSWRGSTNF
CDR3 DNA: TGTGCCTGGGTCAGCTGGCGGGGGAGTACGAACTTC

V gene: TRBV11-1
J gene: TRBJ2-7
clone size: -
D gene: TRBD1
CDR3 protein: CASSWTGGGYEQYF
CDR3 DNA: TGTGCCAGCAGCTGGACAGGGGGGGGCTACGAGCAGTACTTC

V gene: TRBV4-1
J gene: TRBJ1-5
clone size: -
D gene: -
CDR3 protein: CASSQDLGGQPQHF
CDR3 DNA: TGCGCCAGCAGCCAAGATTTAGGAGGGCAGCCCCAGCATTTT

V gene: TRBV6-5
J gene: TRBJ1-5
clone size: -
D gene: -
CDR3 protein: CASSSSTPDQPQHF
CDR3 DNA: TGTGCCAGCAGTTCCTCGACACCTGATCAGCCCCAGCATTTT

V gene: TRBV30
J gene: TRBJ2-1
clone size: -
D gene: -
CDR3 protein: CAKRTGYNEQFF
CDR3 DNA: TGTGCCAAACGGACTGGGTACAATGAGCAGTTCTTC

V gene: TRBV4-1
J gene: TRBJ2-3
clone size: -
D gene: TRBD2
CDR3 protein: CASRKMAGGQEDTQYF
CDR3 DNA: TGCGCCAGCAGGAAAATGGCGGGAGGGCAGGAAGATACGCAGTATTTT

V gene: TRBV5-1
J gene: TRBJ2-7
clone size: -
D gene: -
CDR3 protein: CASSLVAVWPYEQYF
CDR3 DNA: TGCGCCAGCAGCTTGGTAGCGGTATGGCCCTACGAGCAGTACTTC

V gene: TRBV4-1
J gene: TRBJ1-1
clone size: -
D gene: -
CDR3 protein: CASSQDSRAENTEAFF
CDR3 DNA: TGCGCCAGCAGCCAAGATAGTAGAGCAGAGAACACTGAAGCTTTCTTT

V gene: TRBV7-2
J gene: TRBJ2-7
clone size: -
D gene: TRBD1
CDR3 protein: CASSLTRGPYEQYF
CDR3 DNA: TGTGCCAGCAGCTTAACCAGGGGGCCGTACGAGCAGTACTTC

V gene: TRBV4-2
J gene: TRBJ2-3
clone size: -
D gene: TRBD2
CDR3 protein: CASSPSSGFTDTQYF
CDR3 DNA: TGTGCCAGCAGCCCTTCTAGCGGATTCACAGATACGCAGTATTTT